This T cell receptor (beta chain) was observed in a study of T-cell reconstitution after alpha-beta-depleted transplantation in children. Unique molecular identifiers tagged the TCRbeta library. TCRdb re-called the PCR reads through MiXCR, storing one row per CDR3 protein. The sample records around 490,000 distinct CDR3 sequences, about an eighth being singletons. Germline loops: CDR1 ENHRY, CDR2 SYGVKD. After removal of 10 bases from V and 3 bases from J, the junction contained 9 bases not matched to a gene. The length of the CDR3 is 15 residues. This clonotype was detected only a few times. The receptor comes from a female patient aged 2-15 years who had a stem cell transplant for aplastic anemia, so the T cells may come from the graft donor. The sample in question was PBMCs, mostly from graft donor cells, obtained 180 days after TCRalphabeta/CD19-depleted stem cell transplant. The chain joins TRBV10-3 to TRBJ2-2; TRBD1 matches 9 bases. This CDR3 is CATRTGGTDTGELFF. The CDR3, as DNA: TGTGCCACCCGTACAGGGGGCACGGACACCGGGGAGCTGTTTTTT.